This T cell receptor beta chain was obtained from a study of T cell clonality in common variable immunodeficiency. In its sample, this clone was seen many times. Its target is not known. From the germline J gene comes the end of the CDR3, since the read stops 3 residues before it. Equal genomic DNA amounts from CVID and control samples were sequenced. Assay: immunoSEQ multiplex PCR; the TCRdb copy retains only in-frame clones and omits some. Sampling found about 19,000 clones, none seen once. Study outcomes and limitations: In common variable immunodeficiency, TCR beta chains reportedly carried fewer deletions and N-nucleotide insertions. Repertoire-complication correlations in CVID were limited by patient heterogeneity.

The CDR3 has 16 residues. Germline values: CDR1 SGHRS, CDR2 YFSETQ. V lost 0 bases and J lost 3, with 16 bases in between. Of CVID subjects, some 15 were female and 29 male, mean age about 40. Patients and controls were mostly of Caucasian heritage. The chain carries TRBV5-1 and TRBJ2-7; D gene uncertain. The receptor was isolated from a human donor with common variable immunodeficiency. Sequenced material: peripheral blood mononuclear cells. The sequenced part of the CDR3 DNA is TGCGCCAGCAGCTTGGTCTACAGAGGTAAGTACTACGAG. Its protein is CASSLVYRGKYYE. The complete CDR3 reads CASSLVYRGKYYEQYF.